The T cell receptor (beta chain) under discussion was sequenced for a study of cytomegalovirus exposure and HLA in healthy donors. Study-level findings and limits: After further analysis at a later stage, around 17,000 TCR beta sequences were associated with HLA alleles at 0.05 false discovery rate. Reportedly, diagnosis of cytomegalovirus status by the classifier showed high specificity and sensitivity.

This clone was found a few times. The antigen is not known. It was with 60 Vbeta and 13 Jbeta primers that the PCR ran. This table comes from immunoSEQ multiplex PCR, and its TCRdb copy is limited to in-frame clones, with some not included. The sample has nearly 100,000 clones; around 9.6% are singletons. Germline loops: CDR1 SQVTM, CDR2 ANQGSEA. With 4 bases clipped from V and 9 bases from J, the junction kept 9 bases outside the gene matches. The CDR3 covers 14 residues. Specimen: PBMCs. V usage is TRBV29-1 and J usage is TRBJ2-1, with TRBD2 identical over 10 bases. This receptor was taken from a man in his forties or fifties in good health and CMV-seropositive. The CDR3: CSVGAGGNLSEQFF. DNA for the CDR3: TGCAGCGTTGGAGCGGGAGGGAATCTTAGTGAGCAGTTCTTC.